The rows below give T cell receptor beta chains drawn from one sample of a study of early T cells in non-severe SARS-CoV-2 infection. TCRdb reprocessed the 5' RACE reads via MiXCR and lists one record per CDR3 protein. The repertoire holds some 51,000 distinct CDR3 sequences, with 15% as singletons. The sample consisted of whole blood, taken at baseline. These receptors were taken from an adult who was a healthcare worker with PCR-confirmed SARS-CoV-2 infection or an uninfected control (not recorded which). Both conserved end residues are part of each CDR3. A D gene is named only where the DNA matches it firmly. Size is omitted from some rows. Given values are once, few, many or a class for expanded clones.

CDR3 protein: CSGETGMNTEAFF; CDR3 DNA: TGCAGCGGAGAGACAGGGATGAACACTGAAGCTTTCTTT; clone size: .; V gene: TRBV29-1; J gene: TRBJ1-1; D gene: TRBD1
CDR3 protein: CASNPHGPQVRTDTQYF; CDR3 DNA: TGTGCCAGCAACCCACATGGGCCCCAAGTCCGCACAGATACGCAGTATTTT; clone size: few; V gene: TRBV2; J gene: TRBJ2-3; D gene: .
CDR3 protein: CASTPKSSGGNYGYTF; CDR3 DNA: TGTGCCAGCACCCCAAAAAGTTCAGGGGGCAACTATGGCTACACCTTC; clone size: many; V gene: TRBV2; J gene: TRBJ1-2; D gene: TRBD1
CDR3 protein: CASSHDSYYEQYF; CDR3 DNA: TGTGCCAGCAGCCACGACAGTTACTACGAGCAGTACTTC; clone size: .; V gene: TRBV5-4; J gene: TRBJ2-7; D gene: .
CDR3 protein: CASSLRVGNYGYTF; CDR3 DNA: TGTGCCAGCAGTTTAAGGGTAGGAAACTATGGCTACACCTTC; clone size: few; V gene: TRBV27; J gene: TRBJ1-2; D gene: .
CDR3 protein: CSASLDYNEQFF; CDR3 DNA: TGCAGTGCTAGTCTGGACTACAATGAGCAGTTCTTC; clone size: .; V gene: TRBV20-1; J gene: TRBJ2-1; D gene: .
CDR3 protein: CASLLPGRADNEQFF; CDR3 DNA: TGTGCCAGCCTTCTCCCGGGGCGGGCCGACAATGAGCAGTTCTTC; clone size: few; V gene: TRBV11-3; J gene: TRBJ2-1; D gene: .
CDR3 protein: CASSPGSKDTQYF; CDR3 DNA: TGTGCCAGCTCACCCGGCTCCAAAGATACGCAGTATTTT; clone size: few; V gene: TRBV18; J gene: TRBJ2-3; D gene: .
CDR3 protein: CSASPHGSWTGGSKNIQYF; CDR3 DNA: TGCAGTGCTAGCCCCCACGGATCCTGGACAGGGGGGTCCAAAAACATTCAGTACTTC; clone size: many; V gene: TRBV20-1; J gene: TRBJ2-4; D gene: TRBD1
CDR3 protein: CASSETGPIYGYTF; CDR3 DNA: TGCGCCAGCAGTGAGACAGGGCCTATCTATGGCTACACCTTC; clone size: .; V gene: TRBV10-2; J gene: TRBJ1-2; D gene: .
CDR3 protein: CASSQDDRYEQYF; CDR3 DNA: TGTGCCAGCAGCCAAGATGACCGCTACGAGCAGTACTTC; clone size: .; V gene: TRBV3-1; J gene: TRBJ2-7; D gene: .
CDR3 protein: CASSAQGRASYEQYF; CDR3 DNA: TGTGCCAGCAGTGCCCAGGGGAGGGCCTCCTACGAGCAGTACTTC; clone size: many; V gene: TRBV28; J gene: TRBJ2-7; D gene: .
CDR3 protein: CASSPGTGEREAFF; CDR3 DNA: TGTGCCAGCAGTCCCGGGACAGGAGAACGGGAAGCTTTCTTT; clone size: many; V gene: TRBV12-3/TRBV12-4; J gene: TRBJ1-1; D gene: TRBD1
CDR3 protein: CASSLEGGRETQYF; CDR3 DNA: TGCGCCAGCAGCTTGGAGGGGGGGCGAGAGACCCAGTACTTC; clone size: few; V gene: TRBV5-1; J gene: TRBJ2-5; D gene: .
CDR3 protein: CASSIGGGANEQFF; CDR3 DNA: TGTGCCAGTAGTATCGGCGGGGGGGCTAATGAGCAGTTCTTC; clone size: many; V gene: TRBV19; J gene: TRBJ2-1; D gene: TRBD2
CDR3 protein: CASSSAVGEKLFF; CDR3 DNA: TGCGCCAGCAGCTCAGCCGTCGGTGAAAAACTGTTTTTT; clone size: few; V gene: TRBV5-1; J gene: TRBJ1-4; D gene: .
CDR3 protein: CASSYSGTGEGYTF; CDR3 DNA: TGTGCCAGCAGTTATTCCGGGACAGGGGAAGGCTACACCTTC; clone size: .; V gene: TRBV6-4; J gene: TRBJ1-2; D gene: TRBD1
CDR3 protein: CASSEALRETQYF; CDR3 DNA: TGTGCCAGCAGTGAAGCGCTAAGGGAGACCCAGTACTTC; clone size: .; V gene: TRBV2; J gene: TRBJ2-5; D gene: .
CDR3 protein: CASSSGLRETQYF; CDR3 DNA: TGTGCCAGCAGCTCAGGGTTAAGGGAGACCCAGTACTTC; clone size: few; V gene: TRBV11-3; J gene: TRBJ2-5; D gene: .
CDR3 protein: CASFNPDRLNTEAFF; CDR3 DNA: TGTGCCAGCTTCAACCCGGACAGACTGAACACTGAAGCTTTCTTT; clone size: many; V gene: TRBV2; J gene: TRBJ1-1; D gene: .
CDR3 protein: CASSWTGGDTEAFF; CDR3 DNA: TGCGCCAGCAGCTGGACCGGGGGGGACACTGAAGCTTTCTTT; clone size: .; V gene: TRBV5-1; J gene: TRBJ1-1; D gene: .
CDR3 protein: CASSHPWTGGETQYF; CDR3 DNA: TGCGCCAGCAGCCATCCTTGGACGGGTGGAGAGACCCAGTACTTC; clone size: .; V gene: TRBV4-1; J gene: TRBJ2-5; D gene: .
CDR3 protein: CASRQGARGTGELFF; CDR3 DNA: TGCGCCAGCCGACAGGGGGCACGTGGCACCGGGGAGCTGTTTTTT; clone size: many; V gene: TRBV10-2; J gene: TRBJ2-2; D gene: TRBD1
CDR3 protein: CASSSQQGNTIYF; CDR3 DNA: TGTGCCAGCAGCTCCCAACAGGGAAACACCATATATTTT; clone size: .; V gene: TRBV7-9; J gene: TRBJ1-3; D gene: .
CDR3 protein: CASSFDRDSRELFF; CDR3 DNA: TGTGCCAGCAGCTTCGACCGGGACAGCCGGGAGCTGTTTTTT; clone size: many; V gene: TRBV7-2; J gene: TRBJ2-2; D gene: TRBD1
CDR3 protein: CASSFGSQGTGELFF; CDR3 DNA: TGTGCCAGCAGTTTTGGCTCACAGGGGACCGGGGAGCTGTTTTTT; clone size: many; V gene: TRBV12-3/TRBV12-4; J gene: TRBJ2-2; D gene: TRBD1
CDR3 protein: CASSQSRAAIYGYTF; CDR3 DNA: TGTGCCAGCAGCCAAAGCAGGGCGGCGATCTATGGCTACACCTTC; clone size: .; V gene: TRBV3-1; J gene: TRBJ1-2; D gene: .
CDR3 protein: CASSPTGTILSHTQYF; CDR3 DNA: TGTGCCAGCAGCCCAACAGGGACGATTCTATCTCATACGCAGTATTTT; clone size: few; V gene: TRBV14; J gene: TRBJ2-3; D gene: .
CDR3 protein: CSARTGNPNIQYF; CDR3 DNA: TGCAGCGCTAGGACAGGGAATCCGAACATTCAGTACTTC; clone size: .; V gene: TRBV29-1; J gene: TRBJ2-4; D gene: TRBD1
CDR3 protein: CASSEASGDLNYGYTF; CDR3 DNA: TGTGCCAGCAGTGAAGCCTCGGGGGACCTTAACTATGGCTACACCTTC; clone size: .; V gene: TRBV2; J gene: TRBJ1-2; D gene: .
CDR3 protein: CASSLAPTGELFF; CDR3 DNA: TGTGCCAGCAGCTTAGCACCTACCGGGGAGCTGTTTTTT; clone size: few; V gene: TRBV11-2; J gene: TRBJ2-2; D gene: .
CDR3 protein: CSLPASRDDYGYTF; CDR3 DNA: TGCAGTCTCCCCGCATCTAGGGACGACTATGGCTACACCTTC; clone size: few; V gene: TRBV20-1; J gene: TRBJ1-2; D gene: .
CDR3 protein: CSARMEGAHNSPLHF; CDR3 DNA: TGCAGTGCTAGAATGGAGGGGGCGCATAATTCACCCCTCCACTTT; clone size: .; V gene: TRBV20-1; J gene: TRBJ1-6; D gene: TRBD1
CDR3 protein: CASSSPYGQGARAFF; CDR3 DNA: TGTGCCAGCAGTTCGCCATATGGACAGGGGGCGCGAGCTTTCTTT; clone size: few; V gene: TRBV12-3/TRBV12-4; J gene: TRBJ1-1; D gene: TRBD1
CDR3 protein: CASSLGASATGNTEAFF; CDR3 DNA: TGTGCCAGCAGCCTCGGGGCCTCCGCGACAGGGAACACTGAAGCTTTCTTT; clone size: few; V gene: TRBV3-1; J gene: TRBJ1-1; D gene: .
CDR3 protein: CASREKNEQFF; CDR3 DNA: TGTGCCTCCAGGGAGAAGAATGAGCAGTTCTTC; clone size: few; V gene: TRBV28; J gene: TRBJ2-1; D gene: .
CDR3 protein: CASSLRGQGPYEQYF; CDR3 DNA: TGCGCCAGCAGCTTGCGAGGACAGGGCCCCTACGAGCAGTACTTC; clone size: .; V gene: TRBV5-1; J gene: TRBJ2-7; D gene: TRBD1
CDR3 protein: CASSLVREMADTQYF; CDR3 DNA: TGTGCCAGCAGTTTGGTGCGGGAGATGGCAGATACGCAGTATTTT; clone size: .; V gene: TRBV28; J gene: TRBJ2-3; D gene: TRBD2
CDR3 protein: CASSFEWTQYF; CDR3 DNA: TGTGCCAGCAGCTTTGAATGGACCCAGTACTTC; clone size: .; V gene: TRBV7-8; J gene: TRBJ2-5; D gene: .
CDR3 protein: CASSRTSGRAYEQFF; CDR3 DNA: TGTGCCAGCAGCCGGACTAGCGGGAGGGCCTATGAGCAGTTCTTC; clone size: few; V gene: TRBV7-9; J gene: TRBJ2-1; D gene: TRBD2
CDR3 protein: CASSLGAAFMTGELFF; CDR3 DNA: TGCGCCAGCAGCTTGGGGGCGGCGTTTATGACCGGGGAGCTGTTTTTT; clone size: few; V gene: TRBV5-1; J gene: TRBJ2-2; D gene: .
CDR3 protein: CSASGQGPSNTQYF; CDR3 DNA: TGCAGTGCTAGTGGACAGGGGCCTTCAAATACGCAGTATTTT; clone size: .; V gene: TRBV20-1; J gene: TRBJ2-3; D gene: TRBD1
CDR3 protein: CASSAAGAQIYEQYF; CDR3 DNA: TGCGCCAGCAGCGCGGCGGGGGCCCAAATCTACGAGCAGTACTTC; clone size: many; V gene: TRBV5-1; J gene: TRBJ2-7; D gene: .
CDR3 protein: CASRSNPAGGLHEQYF; CDR3 DNA: TGTGCCAGCCGCAGCAATCCAGCGGGGGGGCTCCACGAGCAGTACTTC; clone size: few; V gene: TRBV6-6; J gene: TRBJ2-7; D gene: TRBD2
CDR3 protein: CASSLGSGTEAFF; CDR3 DNA: TGTGCCAGCAGCTTAGGTAGTGGCACTGAAGCTTTCTTT; clone size: .; V gene: TRBV7-9; J gene: TRBJ1-1; D gene: .
CDR3 protein: CATSDLKRCRQGYNSPLHF; CDR3 DNA: TGTGCCACCAGTGATTTGAAAAGGTGCCGCCAGGGGTATAATTCACCCCTCCACTTT; clone size: few; V gene: TRBV24-1; J gene: TRBJ1-6; D gene: .
CDR3 protein: CASSFLGYEQYF; CDR3 DNA: TGTGCCAGCAGCTTTTTGGGGTACGAGCAGTACTTC; clone size: .; V gene: TRBV7-9; J gene: TRBJ2-7; D gene: .
CDR3 protein: CASSQVGSGTRSPYF; CDR3 DNA: .; clone size: many; V gene: TRBV14; J gene: TRBJ2-7; D gene: .
CDR3 protein: CASSSPDRRGGEQYF; CDR3 DNA: TGTGCCAGCAGCTCGCCGGATAGAAGAGGGGGCGAGCAGTACTTC; clone size: .; V gene: TRBV11-2; J gene: TRBJ2-7; D gene: .
CDR3 protein: CSATTSGRKNTGELFF; CDR3 DNA: TGCAGTGCTACGACTAGCGGGAGGAAGAACACCGGGGAGCTGTTTTTT; clone size: .; V gene: TRBV20-1; J gene: TRBJ2-2; D gene: TRBD2
CDR3 protein: CASSLGGDARTEAFF; CDR3 DNA: TGTGCCAGCAGCTTAGGGGGTGACGCGAGGACTGAAGCTTTCTTT; clone size: .; V gene: TRBV7-9; J gene: TRBJ1-1; D gene: .
CDR3 protein: CASSQVPGELFF; CDR3 DNA: TGTGCCAGCAGCCAAGTTCCCGGGGAGCTGTTTTTT; clone size: few; V gene: TRBV3-1; J gene: TRBJ2-2; D gene: .
CDR3 protein: CASSGGGTGSLYEQYF; CDR3 DNA: TGTGCCAGCAGTGGCGGGGGGACGGGGTCTCTCTACGAGCAGTACTTC; clone size: .; V gene: TRBV12-3/TRBV12-4; J gene: TRBJ2-7; D gene: TRBD2
CDR3 protein: CASTLGTLNYGYTF; CDR3 DNA: TGTGCCAGCACCCTTGGGACTCTTAACTATGGCTACACCTTC; clone size: few; V gene: TRBV2; J gene: TRBJ1-2; D gene: .
CDR3 protein: CASTIRGFTDTQYF; CDR3 DNA: TGTGCCAGTACCATCCGGGGGTTCACAGATACGCAGTATTTT; clone size: .; V gene: TRBV19; J gene: TRBJ2-3; D gene: .
CDR3 protein: CASSLKGYEQYF; CDR3 DNA: TGTGCCAGCAGTTTAAAGGGCTACGAGCAGTACTTC; clone size: few; V gene: TRBV28; J gene: TRBJ2-7; D gene: .
CDR3 protein: CASSLGQWSDEQFF; CDR3 DNA: TGTGCCAGCAGTTTAGGTCAGTGGAGTGATGAGCAGTTCTTC; clone size: .; V gene: TRBV12-3/TRBV12-4; J gene: TRBJ2-1; D gene: .